This T cell receptor (beta chain) originates from a study of cytomegalovirus exposure and HLA in healthy donors. The CDR3 extends over 14 amino acids. With V trimmed by 3 bases and J by 6 bases, 1 base remained unmatched. Germline V CDR1 and CDR2: SGHTA, FQGNSA. The PCR ran on 60 Vbeta and 13 Jbeta primers. Using immunoSEQ multiplex PCR, the repertoire was profiled, and TCRdb retains in-frame clones only, with some absent. The sample table sets out around 52,000 clones. The genes are TRBV7-2 and TRBJ2-7; TRBD2 matches at 14 bases. Sequencing was carried out using PBMCs. The clonotype comes from a woman between 50 and 59 years old in good health and CMV-seropositive. The CDR3 here is CASSFGLAGGEQYF. The DNA of the CDR3 is TGTGCCAGCAGCTTCGGACTAGCGGGGGGCGAGCAGTACTTC.